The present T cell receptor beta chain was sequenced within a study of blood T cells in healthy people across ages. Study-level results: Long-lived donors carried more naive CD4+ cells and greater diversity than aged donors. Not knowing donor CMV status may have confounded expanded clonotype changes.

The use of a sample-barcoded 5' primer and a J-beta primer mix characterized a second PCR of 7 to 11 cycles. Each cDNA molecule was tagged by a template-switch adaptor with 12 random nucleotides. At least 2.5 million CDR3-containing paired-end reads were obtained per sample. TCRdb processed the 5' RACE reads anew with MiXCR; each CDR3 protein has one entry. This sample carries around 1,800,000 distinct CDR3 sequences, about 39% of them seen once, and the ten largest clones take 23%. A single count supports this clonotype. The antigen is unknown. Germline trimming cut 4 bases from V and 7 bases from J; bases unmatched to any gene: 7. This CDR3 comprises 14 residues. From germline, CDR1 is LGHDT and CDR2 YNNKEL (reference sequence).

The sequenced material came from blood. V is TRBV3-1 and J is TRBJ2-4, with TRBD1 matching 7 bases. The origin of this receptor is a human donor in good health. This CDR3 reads CASSPVRGQNIQYF. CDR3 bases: TGTGCCAGCAGCCCCGTAAGGGGGCAGAACATTCAGTACTTC. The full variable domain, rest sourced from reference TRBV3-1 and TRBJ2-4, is DTAVSQTPKYLVTQMGNDKSIKCEQNLGHDTMYWYKQDSKKFLKIMFSYNNKELIINETVPNRFSPKSPDKAHLNLHINSLELGDSAVYFCASSPVRGQNIQYFGAGTRLSVL.